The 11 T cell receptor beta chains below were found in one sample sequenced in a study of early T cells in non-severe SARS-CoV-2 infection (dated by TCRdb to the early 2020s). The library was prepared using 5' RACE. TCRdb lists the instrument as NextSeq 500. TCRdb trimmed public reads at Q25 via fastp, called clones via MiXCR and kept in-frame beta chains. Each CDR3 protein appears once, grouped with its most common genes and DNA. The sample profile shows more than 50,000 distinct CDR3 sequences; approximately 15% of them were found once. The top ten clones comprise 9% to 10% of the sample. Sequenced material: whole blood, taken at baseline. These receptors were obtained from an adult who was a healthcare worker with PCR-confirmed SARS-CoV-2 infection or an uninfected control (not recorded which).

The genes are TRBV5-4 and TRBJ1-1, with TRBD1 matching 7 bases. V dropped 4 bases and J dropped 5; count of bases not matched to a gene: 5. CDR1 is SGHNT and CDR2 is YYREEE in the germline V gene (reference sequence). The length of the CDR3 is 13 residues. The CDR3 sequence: CASSVSGGTEAFF. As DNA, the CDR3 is TGTGCCAGCAGCGTTTCAGGGGGAACTGAAGCTTTCTTT.

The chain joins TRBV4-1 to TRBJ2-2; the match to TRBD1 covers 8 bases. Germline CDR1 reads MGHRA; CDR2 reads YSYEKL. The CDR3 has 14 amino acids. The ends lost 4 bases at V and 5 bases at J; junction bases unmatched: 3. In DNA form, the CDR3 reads TGCGCCAGCAGCCTCAACAGGGGGACCGGGGAGCTGTTTTTT. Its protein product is CASSLNRGTGELFF.

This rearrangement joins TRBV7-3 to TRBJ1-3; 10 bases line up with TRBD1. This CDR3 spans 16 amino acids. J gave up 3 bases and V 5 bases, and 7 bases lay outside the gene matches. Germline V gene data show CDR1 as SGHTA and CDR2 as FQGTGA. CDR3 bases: TGTGCCAGCAGCCCTACGGGGACAGGGGTTGGAAACACCATATATTTT. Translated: CASSPTGTGVGNTIYF.

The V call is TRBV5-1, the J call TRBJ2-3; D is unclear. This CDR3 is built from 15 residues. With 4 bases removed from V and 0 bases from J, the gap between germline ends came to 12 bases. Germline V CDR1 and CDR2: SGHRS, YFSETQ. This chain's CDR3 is CASSPSRPSTDTQYF. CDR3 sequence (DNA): TGCGCCAGCAGCCCATCGCGACCCAGCACAGATACGCAGTATTTT.

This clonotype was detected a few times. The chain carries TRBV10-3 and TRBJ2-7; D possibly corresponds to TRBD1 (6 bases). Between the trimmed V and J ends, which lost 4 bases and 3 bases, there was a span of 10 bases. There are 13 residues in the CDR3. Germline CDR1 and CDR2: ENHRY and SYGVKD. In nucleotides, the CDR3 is TGTGCCATCAGTGTCAACAGGGACTACGAGCAGTACTTC. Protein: CAISVNRDYEQYF.

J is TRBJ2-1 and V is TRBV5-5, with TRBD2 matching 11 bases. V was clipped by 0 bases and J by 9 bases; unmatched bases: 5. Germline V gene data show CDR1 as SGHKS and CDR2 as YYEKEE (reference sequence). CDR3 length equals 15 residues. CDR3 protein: CASSLALAGGFEQFF. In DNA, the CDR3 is TGTGCCAGCAGCTTGGCCTTAGCGGGAGGGTTTGAGCAGTTCTTC.

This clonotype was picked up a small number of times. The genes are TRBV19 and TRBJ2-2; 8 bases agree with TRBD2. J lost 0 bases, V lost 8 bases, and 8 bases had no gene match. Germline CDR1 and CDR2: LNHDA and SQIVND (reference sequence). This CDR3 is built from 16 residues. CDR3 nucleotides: TGTGCCAGTCGCAAAGCAGCGGGAGCGAACACCGGGGAGCTGTTTTTT. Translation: CASRKAAGANTGELFF.

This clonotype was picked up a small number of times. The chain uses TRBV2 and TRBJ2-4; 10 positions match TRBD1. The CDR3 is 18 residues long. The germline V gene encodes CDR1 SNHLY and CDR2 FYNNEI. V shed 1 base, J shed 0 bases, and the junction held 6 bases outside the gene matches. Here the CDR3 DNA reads TGTGCCAGCAGTGAAGAGGGACAGGGGCCCCTAGCCAAAAACATTCAGTACTTC. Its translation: CASSEEGQGPLAKNIQYF.

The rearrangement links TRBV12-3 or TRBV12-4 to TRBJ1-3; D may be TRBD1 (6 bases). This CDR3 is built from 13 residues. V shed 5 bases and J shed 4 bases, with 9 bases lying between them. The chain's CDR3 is CASSPGTGNTIYF. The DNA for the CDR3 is TGTGCCAGCAGTCCAGGGACAGGAAACACCATATATTTT.

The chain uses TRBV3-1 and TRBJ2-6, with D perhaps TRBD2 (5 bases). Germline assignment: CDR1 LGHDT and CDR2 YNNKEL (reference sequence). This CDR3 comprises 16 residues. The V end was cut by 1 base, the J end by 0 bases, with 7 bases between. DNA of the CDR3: TGTGCCAGCAGCCAAGGAGGGCTCTCTGGGGCCAACGTCCTGACTTTC. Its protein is CASSQGGLSGANVLTF. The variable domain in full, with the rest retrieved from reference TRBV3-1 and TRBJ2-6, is DTAVSQTPKYLVTQMGNDKSIKCEQNLGHDTMYWYKQDSKKFLKIMFSYNNKELIINETVPNRFSPKSPDKAHLNLHINSLELGDSAVYFCASSQGGLSGANVLTFGAGSRLTVL.

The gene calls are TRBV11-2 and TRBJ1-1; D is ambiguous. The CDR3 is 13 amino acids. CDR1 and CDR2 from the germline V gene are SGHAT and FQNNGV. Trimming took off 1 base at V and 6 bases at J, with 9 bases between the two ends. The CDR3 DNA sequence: TGTGCCAGCAGCTTAGTGACTTTGGCTGAAGCTTTCTTT. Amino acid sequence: CASSLVTLAEAFF.